One and the same sample provided the 25 T cell receptor beta chains below, sequenced in a study of post-analysis software for immune sequencing data. Study results and caveats: There were roughly five TRBV segments more frequent in patients than controls, and TRBV5-6, TRBV5-1 and TRBV20-1 were among them.

No antigen has been assigned to these receptors. Unique-molecular-identifier-tagged TCR beta cDNA libraries were used. Using its own MiXCR run on the PCR reads, TCRdb lists one record per CDR3 protein. This table has 740,000 or so distinct CDR3 sequences, 53% appearing once. Sequencing used blood. All receptors come from a girl aged 5-17 years with multiple sclerosis.

The J gene is TRBJ1-1, the V gene TRBV7-6; weak D call: TRBD1 (5 bases). CDR1 is SGHVS, CDR2 FNYEAQ, per germline. V lost 1 base to trimming and J lost 3 bases, with 12 bases between them. The CDR3 consists of 15 residues. In DNA form, the CDR3 reads TGTGCCAGCAGCTTAGGGGCAGGGTCAGACACTGAAGCTTTCTTT. It specifies CASSLGAGSDTEAFF.

This clonotype was seen only a few times. The chain recombines TRBV20-1 with TRBJ2-5; 10 positions agree with TRBD2. The CDR3 has 17 amino acids. Germline loops: CDR1 DFQATT, CDR2 SNEGSKA (reference sequence). With 5 bases clipped from V and 7 bases from J, the junction kept 19 bases outside the gene matches. In DNA, the CDR3 is TGCAGTGCTGGTGTAATTAGCGGGGGGCTCCCGCGTGGGACCCAGTACTTC. Protein sequence: CSAGVISGGLPRGTQYF.

V is TRBV20-1 and J is TRBJ1-4; D is perhaps TRBD1 (5 bases). With 6 bases removed from V and 5 bases from J, the gap between germline ends came to 10 bases. The CDR3 sequence is 12 residues long. Germline loops: CDR1 DFQATT, CDR2 SNEGSKA (reference sequence). CDR3 loop: CSARDPNEKLFF. CDR3 coding DNA: TGCAGTGCCAGGGATCCGAATGAAAAACTGTTTTTT.

This clonotype was picked up a small number of times. The chain combines TRBV5-6 with TRBJ1-2, with 7 positions matching TRBD1. This CDR3 spans 15 amino acids. The junction had 6 bases not matched to a gene; V was cut back by 1 base and J by 3 bases. Germline V lookup: CDR1 SGHDT, CDR2 YYEEEE. This CDR3 is CASSLRGRLDYGYTF. In DNA, the CDR3 is TGTGCCAGCAGCTTGAGGGGGCGCTTGGACTATGGCTACACCTTC.

The chain couples TRBV12-5 to TRBJ2-3; D uncertain. Germline CDR1 is LGHNT and CDR2 is FRNRAP. Trimming cost V 6 bases and J 5 bases, with 6 bases left between them. This CDR3 spans 11 amino acids. The CDR3 bases are TGTGCTAGTGGCATCAGAGATACGCAGTATTTT. It encodes CASGIRDTQYF.

The chain has TRBV29-1 and TRBJ1-1; 7 bases map to TRBD1. From germline, CDR1 is SQVTM and CDR2 ANQGSEA. The CDR3 has 12 residues. This CDR3 reads CSIRGANTEAFF. As DNA, the CDR3 is TGCAGTATCAGGGGGGCCAACACTGAAGCTTTCTTT. Full variable domain (rest looked up from reference TRBV29-1 and TRBJ1-1): SAVISQKPSRDICQRGTSLTIQCQVDSQVTMMFWYRQQPGQSLTLIATANQGSEATYESGFVIDKFPISRPNLTFSTLTVSNMSPEDSSIYLCSIRGANTEAFFGQGTRLTVV.

This clonotype has a handful of counts. This sequence joins TRBV7-2 and TRBJ2-7; D gene unclear. Per germline, CDR1 SGHTA and CDR2 FQGNSA. The V and J ends lost 3 bases and 3 bases respectively, with 12 bases between them. This CDR3 is 14 amino acids long. DNA of the CDR3: TGTGCCAGCAGCTTGAATCCTGGGCACTACGAGCAGTACTTC. Its protein is CASSLNPGHYEQYF.

This clonotype was seen a handful of times. The chain joins TRBV7-9 to TRBJ2-5; D not certain. The CDR3 runs to 15 residues. Germline CDR1 SEHNR, CDR2 FQNEAQ (reference sequence). V was clipped by 3 bases and J by 2 bases, with 13 bases between them. The chain's CDR3 is CASSLVGQEQETQYF. CDR3 in DNA: TGTGCCAGCAGCTTGGTCGGTCAGGAGCAAGAGACCCAGTACTTC.

The rearrangement joins TRBV29-1 to TRBJ1-2; D remains unclear. The V end lost 4 bases, the J end lost 1 base, and 7 bases lay between the germline ends. This CDR3 comprises 12 residues. Germline V CDR1 and CDR2: SQVTM, ANQGSEA. The CDR3 is CSVVTINYGYTF. The CDR3 nucleotides are TGCAGCGTTGTGACAATTAACTATGGCTACACCTTC. The full variable domain, its missing parts supplied by reference TRBV29-1 and TRBJ1-2, is SAVISQKPSRDICQRGTSLTIQCQVDSQVTMMFWYRQQPGQSLTLIATANQGSEATYESGFVIDKFPISRPNLTFSTLTVSNMSPEDSSIYLCSVVTINYGYTFGSGTRLTVV.

The CDR3 here is CASSLADPGETQYF. The CDR3 coding sequence is TGCGCCAGCAGCTTGGCTGACCCGGGAGAGACCCAGTACTTC. The chain joins TRBV5-1 to TRBJ2-5; D is undetermined. V was cut by 0 bases and J by 4 bases, with 10 bases left in between. This CDR3 has 14 residues. Germline loops: CDR1 SGHRS, CDR2 YFSETQ.

The rearrangement joins TRBV5-1 to TRBJ2-7; tentative D call: TRBD1 (6 bases). The V gene lost 4 bases and the J gene lost 0 bases, with 8 bases spanning the gap. Germline V CDR1 and CDR2: SGHRS, YFSETQ. The length of the CDR3 is 13 residues. CDR3 sequence reads: CASSRGYSYEQYF. The CDR3 region has the DNA TGCGCCAGCAGCAGGGGGTACTCCTACGAGCAGTACTTC.

This rearrangement joins TRBV6-5 to TRBJ2-1, with a tentative D call TRBD2 (5 bases). V was cut by 1 base and J by 1 base, with 14 bases left in between. In germline, CDR1 is MNHEY, CDR2 SVGAGI. The CDR3 covers 17 residues. The CDR3 region has the DNA TGTGCCAGCAGTTACTTAGGTTTGAGGGATTCCTACAATGAGCAGTTCTTC. It is translated as CASSYLGLRDSYNEQFF.

The chain employs TRBV5-1 and TRBJ2-1; D possibly uses TRBD1 or TRBD2 (6 bases each). The CDR3 has 15 residues. With 0 bases removed from V and 8 bases from J, the gap between germline ends came to 15 bases. The germline V gene encodes CDR1 SGHRS and CDR2 YFSETQ. The CDR3 is CASSLEEGDPDEQFF. The CDR3, as DNA: TGCGCCAGCAGCTTGGAGGAGGGGGACCCCGATGAGCAGTTCTTC.

CDR3 region: CASNPTANYGYTF. In DNA, the CDR3 is TGTGCCAGCAATCCGACGGCGAACTATGGCTACACCTTC. The chain couples TRBV12-3 or TRBV12-4 to TRBJ1-2; D call uncertain. The CDR3 loop spans 13 amino acids. Trimming took off 7 bases at V and 2 bases at J, with 11 bases between the two ends.

The gene calls are TRBV11-3 and TRBJ2-5; D not resolved. The germline V gene encodes CDR1 SGHNT and CDR2 YENEEA. V was pared by 0 bases and J by 3 bases, with 11 bases between. This CDR3 spans 15 amino acids. The CDR3 bases are TGTGCCAGCAGCTTAGACCGTGGAGTGGAAGAGACCCAGTACTTC. Translated, it gives CASSLDRGVEETQYF.

This rearrangement joins TRBV7-6 to TRBJ2-5; D possibly corresponds to TRBD2 (6 bases). There are 12 residues in the CDR3. V was clipped by 4 bases and J by 6 bases, with 9 bases between them. CDR1 and CDR2 from the germline V gene are SGHVS and FNYEAQ. CDR3 DNA: TGTGCCAGCAGCTCGGGGGATCAGACCCAGTACTTC. Its translation is CASSSGDQTQYF.

The rearrangement uses TRBV7-3 and TRBJ2-5, with a possible D match to TRBD2 (5 bases). The V and J ends lost 5 bases and 11 bases respectively, with 24 bases between them. The CDR3 spans 15 residues. Germline-derived CDR1 and CDR2 are SGHTA and FQGTGA. DNA of the CDR3: TGTGCCAGCAGCGAGACTGGACTGATTATAGATGAGCAGTACTTC. Residues: CASSETGLIIDEQYF.

The chain has TRBV5-1 and TRBJ2-1; no firm D call. This CDR3 comprises 14 residues. Germline V gene data show CDR1 as SGHRS and CDR2 as YFSETQ. Trimming removed 0 bases from V and 2 bases from J, with 6 bases in between. CDR3 DNA: TGCGCCAGCAGCTTGGGTGAGGCCTACAATGAGCAGTTCTTC. This sequence encodes CASSLGEAYNEQFF.

V gene TRBV28 combines with J gene TRBJ2-4; no firm D call. V lost 3 bases and J lost 0, with 15 bases in between. From germline, CDR1 is MDHEN and CDR2 SYDVKM. This CDR3 is 17 amino acids long. DNA of the CDR3: TGTGCCAGCAGTTTGGTTGGGGAACCCATAGCCAAAAACATTCAGTACTTC. Its protein product is CASSLVGEPIAKNIQYF.

This clonotype was counted a few times. The CDR3 loop reads CASSWERGGQETQYF. The CDR3 DNA follows: TGTGCCAGCAGTTGGGAGCGGGGGGGCCAAGAGACCCAGTACTTC. This chain joins TRBV12-3 or TRBV12-4 and TRBJ2-5, with 10 bases aligning to TRBD2. With 4 bases clipped from V and 1 base from J, the junction kept 3 bases outside the gene matches. The CDR3 loop spans 15 amino acids.

This chain links TRBV10-3 with TRBJ2-6, with 9 nucleotides matching TRBD1. The CDR3 is 19 residues long. Trimming removed 0 bases from V and 8 bases from J; junction bases left unmatched: 14. In germline, CDR1 is ENHRY, CDR2 SYGVKD. The CDR3 loop reads CAISESNMGQGSPPNVLTF. The CDR3 DNA is TGTGCCATCAGTGAGTCGAATATGGGACAGGGTAGTCCGCCCAACGTCCTGACTTTC.

In this sample, this clonotype turned up a few times. The chain couples TRBV20-1 to TRBJ2-4; no firm D call. TRBJ2-7 explains the end of the DNA better; the J call may be wrong. Germline V CDR1 and CDR2: DFQATT, SNEGSKA (reference sequence). The CDR3 covers 14 residues. CDR3 sequence (DNA): TGCAGTGCTCGAACCCACGGAAATTCCTACGAGCAGTACTTC. Residues: CSARTHGNSYEQYF.

This clonotype was counted a single time. The chain links TRBV27 to TRBJ2-1; 9 nucleotides align to TRBD1. V was clipped by 4 bases and J by 2 bases; unmatched bases: 6. This CDR3 has 16 residues. Germline V lookup: CDR1 MNHEY, CDR2 SMNVEV (reference sequence). The CDR3 DNA follows: TGTGCCAGCAGTTCGCCCGGGACAGGGACCTACAATGAGCAGTTCTTC. This translates into CASSSPGTGTYNEQFF.

The chain has TRBV29-1 and TRBJ2-5; possibly TRBD2 for D (5 bases). The J call may be wrong; the DNA end is better matched by TRBJ2-7. Germline V CDR1 and CDR2: SQVTM, ANQGSEA. The CDR3 spans 12 residues. The CDR3 nucleotides read TGCAGCGTTGCGGGATCCCTCCCCGAGCAGTACTTC. It translates to CSVAGSLPEQYF.

This clonotype was observed a handful of times. This sequence joins TRBV20-1 and TRBJ2-7; D remains ambiguous. Deletions cut 5 bases from V and 7 bases from J, with 12 bases between. CDR3 length: 11 amino acids. The germline CDR1 and CDR2 sequences are DFQATT and SNEGSKA (reference sequence). The CDR3 sequence is CSAPGWGEQYF. The CDR3 DNA reads as TGCAGTGCTCCTGGATGGGGAGAGCAGTACTTC.